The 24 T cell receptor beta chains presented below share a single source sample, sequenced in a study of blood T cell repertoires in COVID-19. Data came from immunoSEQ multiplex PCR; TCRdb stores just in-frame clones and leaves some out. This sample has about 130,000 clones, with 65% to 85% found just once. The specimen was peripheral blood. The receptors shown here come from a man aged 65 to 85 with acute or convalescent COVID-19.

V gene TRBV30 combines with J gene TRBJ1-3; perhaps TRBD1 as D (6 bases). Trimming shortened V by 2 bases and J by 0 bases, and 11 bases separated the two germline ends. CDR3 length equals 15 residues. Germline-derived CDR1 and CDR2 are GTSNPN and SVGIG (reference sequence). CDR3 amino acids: CAWSRTGYSGNTIYF. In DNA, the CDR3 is TGTGCCTGGAGTCGAACAGGGTACTCTGGAAACACCATATATTTT.

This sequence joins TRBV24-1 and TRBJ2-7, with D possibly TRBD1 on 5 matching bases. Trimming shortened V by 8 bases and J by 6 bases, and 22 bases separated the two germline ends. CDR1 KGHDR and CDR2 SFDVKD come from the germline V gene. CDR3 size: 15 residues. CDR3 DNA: TGTGCCACCACCCCGACAGACGCATCGTCTAGCGAGCAGTACTTC. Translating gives CATTPTDASSSEQYF.

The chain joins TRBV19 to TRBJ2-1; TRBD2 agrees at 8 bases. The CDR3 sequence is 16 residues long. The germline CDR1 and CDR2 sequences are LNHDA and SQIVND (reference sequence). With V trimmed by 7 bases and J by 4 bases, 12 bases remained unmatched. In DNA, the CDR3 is TGTGCCAGTACCACCAAGGGGCTAGCGGGTTACAATGAGCAGTTCTTC. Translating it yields CASTTKGLAGYNEQFF. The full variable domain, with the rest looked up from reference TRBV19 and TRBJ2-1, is DGGITQSPKYLFRKEGQNVTLSCEQNLNHDAMYWYRQDPGQGLRLIYYSQIVNDFQKGDIAEGYSVSREKKESFPLTVTSAQKNPTAFYLCASTTKGLAGYNEQFFGPGTRLTVL.

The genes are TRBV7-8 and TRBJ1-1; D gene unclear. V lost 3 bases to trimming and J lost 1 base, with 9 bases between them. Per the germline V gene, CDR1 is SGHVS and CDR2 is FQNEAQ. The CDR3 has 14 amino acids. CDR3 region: CASSFPNKNTEAFF. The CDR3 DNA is TGTGCCAGCAGCTTCCCAAACAAGAACACTGAAGCTTTCTTT.

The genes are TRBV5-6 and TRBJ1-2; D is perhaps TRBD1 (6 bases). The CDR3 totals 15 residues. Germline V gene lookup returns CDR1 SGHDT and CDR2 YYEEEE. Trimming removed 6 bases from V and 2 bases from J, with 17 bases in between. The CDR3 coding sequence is TGTGCCAGCACCAACCCCCGGACAGAGAACTATGGCTACACCTTC. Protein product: CASTNPRTENYGYTF. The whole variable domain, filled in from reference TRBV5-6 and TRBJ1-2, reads DAGVTQSPTHLIKTRGQQVTLRCSPKSGHDTVSWYQQALGQGPQFIFQYYEEEERQRGNFPDRFSGHQFPNYSSELNVNALLLGDSALYLCASTNPRTENYGYTFGSGTRLTVV.

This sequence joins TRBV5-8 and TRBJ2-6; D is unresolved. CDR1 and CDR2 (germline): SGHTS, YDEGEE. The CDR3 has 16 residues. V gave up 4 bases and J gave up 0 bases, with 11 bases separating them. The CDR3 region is CASSPPPSSGANVLTF. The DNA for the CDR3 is TGTGCCAGCAGCCCTCCCCCGAGCTCTGGGGCCAACGTCCTGACTTTC. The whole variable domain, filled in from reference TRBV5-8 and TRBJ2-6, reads EAGVTQSPTHLIKTRGQQATLRCSPISGHTSVYWYQQALGLGLQFLLWYDEGEERNRGNFPPRFSGRQFPNYSSELNVNALELEDSALYLCASSPPPSSGANVLTFGAGSRLTVL.

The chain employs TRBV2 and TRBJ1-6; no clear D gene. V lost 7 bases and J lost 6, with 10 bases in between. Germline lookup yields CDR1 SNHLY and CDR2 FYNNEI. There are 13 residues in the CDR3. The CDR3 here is CASTGSSNSPLHF. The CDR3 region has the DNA TGTGCCAGCACCGGGTCAAGTAATTCACCCCTCCACTTT.

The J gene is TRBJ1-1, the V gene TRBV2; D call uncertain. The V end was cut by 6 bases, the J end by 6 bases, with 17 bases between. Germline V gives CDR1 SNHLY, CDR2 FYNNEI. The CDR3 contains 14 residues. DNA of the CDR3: TGTGCCAGCAGCGGAAGACCCTCTGCGGCTGAAGCTTTCTTT. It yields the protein CASSGRPSAAEAFF.

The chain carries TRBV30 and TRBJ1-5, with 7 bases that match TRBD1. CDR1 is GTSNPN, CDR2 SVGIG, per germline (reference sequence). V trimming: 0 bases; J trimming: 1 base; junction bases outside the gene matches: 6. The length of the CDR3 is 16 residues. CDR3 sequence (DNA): TGTGCCTGGAGTGTACCTTACAGGGGAAGCAATCAGCCCCAGCATTTT. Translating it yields CAWSVPYRGSNQPQHF. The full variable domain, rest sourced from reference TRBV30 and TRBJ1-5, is SQTIHQWPATLVQPVGSPLSLECTVEGTSNPNLYWYRQAAGRGLQLLFYSVGIGQISSEVPQNLSASRPQDRQFILSSKKLLLSDSGFYLCAWSVPYRGSNQPQHFGDGTRLSIL.

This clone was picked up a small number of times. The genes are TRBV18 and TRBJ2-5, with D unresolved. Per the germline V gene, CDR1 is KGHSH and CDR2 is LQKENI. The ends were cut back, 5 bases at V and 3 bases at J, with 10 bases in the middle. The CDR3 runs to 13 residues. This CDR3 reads CASSSNSEETQYF. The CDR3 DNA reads TGTGCCAGCTCATCAAACTCGGAAGAGACCCAGTACTTC.

As DNA, the CDR3 is TGTGCCAGCAGCTCGGGACTGAAAGGTGAAAAACTGTTTTTT. Translated, it gives CASSSGLKGEKLFF. The V call is TRBV5-6, the J call TRBJ1-4, with D perhaps matching TRBD1 (5 bases). The germline CDR1 and CDR2 sequences are SGHDT and YYEEEE. Trimming removed 3 bases from V and 7 bases from J, with 13 bases in between. This CDR3 has 14 amino acids.

The CDR3: CASSVTGGLGTDTQYF. Written as DNA, the CDR3 is TGTGCCAGCAGTGTGACAGGGGGCTTGGGCACAGATACGCAGTATTTT. This rearrangement joins TRBV2 to TRBJ2-3; 10 bases align to TRBD1. Per the germline V gene, CDR1 is SNHLY and CDR2 is FYNNEI. Trimming took 4 bases from V and 1 from J; bases not matched to a gene: 5. This CDR3 has 16 residues.

The DNA for the CDR3 is TGTGCCATAGGGGCCCTCGAAGAGACCCAGTACTTC. This gives the protein CAIGALEETQYF. The J gene is TRBJ2-5, the V gene TRBV10-3, with a tentative D call TRBD1 (5 bases). Deletions cut 9 bases from V and 3 bases from J, with 11 bases between. The CDR3 runs 12 residues. CDR1 is ENHRY, CDR2 SYGVKD, per germline.

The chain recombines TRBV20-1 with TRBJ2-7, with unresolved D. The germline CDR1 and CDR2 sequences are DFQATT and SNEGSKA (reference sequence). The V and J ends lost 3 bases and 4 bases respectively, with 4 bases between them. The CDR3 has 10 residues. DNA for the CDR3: TGCAGTGCTAGCCGGTACGAGCAGTACTTC. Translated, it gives CSASRYEQYF.

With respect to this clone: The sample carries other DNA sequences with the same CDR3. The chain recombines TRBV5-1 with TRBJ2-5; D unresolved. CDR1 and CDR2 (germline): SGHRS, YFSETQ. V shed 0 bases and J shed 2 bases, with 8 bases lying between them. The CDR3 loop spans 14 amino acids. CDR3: CASSLGASQETQYF. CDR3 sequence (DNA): TGCGCCAGCAGCTTGGGGGCGAGTCAAGAGACCCAGTACTTC. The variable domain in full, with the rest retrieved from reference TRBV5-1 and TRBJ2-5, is KAGVTQTPRYLIKTRGQQVTLSCSPISGHRSVSWYQQTPGQGLQFLFEYFSETQRNKGNFPGRFSGRQFSNSRSEMNVSTLELGDSALYLCASSLGASQETQYFGPGTRLLVL.

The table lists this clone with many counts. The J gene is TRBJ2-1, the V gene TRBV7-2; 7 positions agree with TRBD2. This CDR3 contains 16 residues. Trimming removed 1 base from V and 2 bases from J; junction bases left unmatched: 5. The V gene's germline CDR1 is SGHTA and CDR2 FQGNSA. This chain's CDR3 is CASSLVAGPTYNEQFF. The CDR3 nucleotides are TGTGCCAGCAGCTTAGTAGCGGGCCCTACCTACAATGAGCAGTTCTTC. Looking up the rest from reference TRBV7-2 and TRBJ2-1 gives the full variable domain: GAGVSQSPSNKVTEKGKDVELRCDPISGHTALYWYRQSLGQGLEFLIYFQGNSAPDKSGLPSDRFSAERTGGSVSTLTIQRTQQEDSAVYLCASSLVAGPTYNEQFFGPGTRLTVL.

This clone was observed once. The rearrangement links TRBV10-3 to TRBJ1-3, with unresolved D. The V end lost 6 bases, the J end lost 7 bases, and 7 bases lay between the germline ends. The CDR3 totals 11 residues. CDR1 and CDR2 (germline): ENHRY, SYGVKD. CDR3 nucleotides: TGTGCCATCAGCCAGATTAACACCATATATTTT. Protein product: CAISQINTIYF.

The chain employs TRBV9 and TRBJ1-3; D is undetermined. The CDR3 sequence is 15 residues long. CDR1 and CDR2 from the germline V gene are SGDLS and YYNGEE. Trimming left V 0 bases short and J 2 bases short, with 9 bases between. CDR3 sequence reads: CASSVGGVTGNTIYF. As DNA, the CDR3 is TGTGCCAGCAGCGTAGGGGGAGTGACTGGAAACACCATATATTTT. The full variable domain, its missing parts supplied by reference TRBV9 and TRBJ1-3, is DSGVTQTPKHLITATGQRVTLRCSPRSGDLSVYWYQQSLDQGLQFLIQYYNGEERAKGNILERFSAQQFPDLHSELNLSSLELGDSALYFCASSVGGVTGNTIYFGEGSWLTVV.

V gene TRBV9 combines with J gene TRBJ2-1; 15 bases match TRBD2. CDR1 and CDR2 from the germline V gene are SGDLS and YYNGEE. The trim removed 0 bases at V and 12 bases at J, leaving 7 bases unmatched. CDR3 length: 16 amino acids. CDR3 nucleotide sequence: TGTGCCAGCAGCGTAGTGGGGACTAGCGGGGGGTCCAGGCAGTTCTTC. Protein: CASSVVGTSGGSRQFF. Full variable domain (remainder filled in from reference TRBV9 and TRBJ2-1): DSGVTQTPKHLITATGQRVTLRCSPRSGDLSVYWYQQSLDQGLQFLIQYYNGEERAKGNILERFSAQQFPDLHSELNLSSLELGDSALYFCASSVVGTSGGSRQFFGPGTRLTVL.

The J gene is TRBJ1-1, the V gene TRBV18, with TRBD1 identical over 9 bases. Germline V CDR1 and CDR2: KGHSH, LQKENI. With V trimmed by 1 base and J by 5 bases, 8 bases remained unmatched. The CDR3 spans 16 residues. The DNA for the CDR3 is TGTGCCAGCTCACCACAGAAACAGGGGGCGCTGACTGAAGCTTTCTTT. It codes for CASSPQKQGALTEAFF.

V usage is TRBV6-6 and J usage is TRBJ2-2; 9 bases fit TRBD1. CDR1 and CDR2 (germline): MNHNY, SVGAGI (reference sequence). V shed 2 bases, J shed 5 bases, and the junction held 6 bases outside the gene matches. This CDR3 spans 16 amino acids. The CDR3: CASSYATGGSTGELFF. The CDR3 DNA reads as TGTGCCAGCAGTTACGCGACAGGGGGATCGACCGGGGAGCTGTTTTTT.

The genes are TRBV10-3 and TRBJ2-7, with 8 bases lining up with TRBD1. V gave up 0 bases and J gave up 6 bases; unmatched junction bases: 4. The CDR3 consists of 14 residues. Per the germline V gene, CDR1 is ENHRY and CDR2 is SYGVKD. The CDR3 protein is CAISESGTGTEQYF. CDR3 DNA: TGTGCCATCAGTGAGTCAGGGACAGGCACCGAGCAGTACTTC.

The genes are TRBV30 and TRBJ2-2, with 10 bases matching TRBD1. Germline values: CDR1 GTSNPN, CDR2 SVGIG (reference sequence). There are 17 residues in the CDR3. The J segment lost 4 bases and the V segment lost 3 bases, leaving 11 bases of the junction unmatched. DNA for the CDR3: TGTGCCTGGAGGGGACCAAGACAGGGGGCGGGCACCGGGGAGCTGTTTTTT. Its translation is CAWRGPRQGAGTGELFF. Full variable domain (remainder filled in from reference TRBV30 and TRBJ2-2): SQTIHQWPATLVQPVGSPLSLECTVEGTSNPNLYWYRQAAGRGLQLLFYSVGIGQISSEVPQNLSASRPQDRQFILSSKKLLLSDSGFYLCAWRGPRQGAGTGELFFGEGSRLTVL.

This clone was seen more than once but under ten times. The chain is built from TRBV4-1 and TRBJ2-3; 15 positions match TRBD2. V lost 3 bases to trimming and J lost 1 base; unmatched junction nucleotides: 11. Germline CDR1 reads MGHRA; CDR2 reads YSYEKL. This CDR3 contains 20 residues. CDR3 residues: CASSHRGLAGGHARTDTQYF. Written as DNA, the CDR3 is TGCGCCAGCAGCCATAGGGGACTAGCGGGGGGCCACGCGCGCACAGATACGCAGTATTTT.